These 29 T cell receptor beta chains share one sample of origin, sequenced in a study of shared clonotypes between healthy human individuals. Libraries were prepared by immunoSEQ multiplex PCR; TCRdb keeps only in-frame clonotypes and omits some of them. The sample lists 600,000 to 750,000 clones, approximately 77% occurring once. The sequenced sample consisted of memory CD4+ T cells sorted from blood. Subset described: CD45RA-negative fraction. The source is a woman in her thirties in good health.

The chain uses TRBV27 and TRBJ2-7; the match to TRBD1 covers 11 bases. Germline-derived CDR1 and CDR2 are MNHEY and SMNVEV (reference sequence). The CDR3 covers 16 residues. V lost 1 base, J lost 5 bases, and 7 bases stayed unmatched. Written as DNA, the CDR3 is TGTGCCAGCAGTTTATTTTCCGGGACAGGGGGTCACGAGCAGTACTTC. Its translation: CASSLFSGTGGHEQYF.

J is TRBJ2-1 and V is TRBV19; 10 nucleotides align to TRBD1. With V trimmed by 5 bases and J by 8 bases, 6 bases remained unmatched. The CDR3 loop spans 14 amino acids. CDR1 and CDR2 (germline): LNHDA, SQIVND (reference sequence). For the CDR3, the DNA is TGTGCCAGTAGTTTGACAGGGGGCGTTTATGAGCAGTTCTTC. Translated: CASSLTGGVYEQFF.

The genes are TRBV11-2 and TRBJ2-2; 11 nucleotides align to TRBD2. The CDR3 has 16 residues. Trimming removed 3 bases from V and 7 bases from J; junction bases left unmatched: 7. In germline, CDR1 is SGHAT, CDR2 FQNNGV. The CDR3 sequence: CASSFGLAGGNGELFF. The DNA of the CDR3 is TGTGCCAGCAGCTTTGGGCTAGCGGGAGGTAACGGGGAGCTGTTTTTT.

This clone was seen many times. The gene calls are TRBV5-1 and TRBJ2-2, with TRBD2 identical over 7 bases. CDR3 length: 16 amino acids. The junction had 9 bases not matched to a gene; V was cut back by 0 bases and J by 7 bases. Germline assignment: CDR1 SGHRS and CDR2 YFSETQ. CDR3 region: CASSLAGGRGRGELFF. In DNA, the CDR3 is TGCGCCAGCAGCTTGGCGGGGGGACGGGGCCGCGGGGAGCTGTTTTTT.

The chain joins TRBV11-3 to TRBJ1-2; weak D call: TRBD1 (6 bases). Germline values: CDR1 SGHNT, CDR2 YENEEA. V dropped 5 bases and J dropped 2 bases, with 15 bases sitting between them. This CDR3 has 15 residues. The CDR3 coding sequence is TGTGCCAGCAGCCCCGTGGTTACAGGGAACTATGGCTACACCTTC. This gives the protein CASSPVVTGNYGYTF.

CDR3 bases: TGTGCCAGCACCTATAGGGGCATGAACACTGAAGCTTTCTTT. Its translation is CASTYRGMNTEAFF. The rearrangement links TRBV6-1 to TRBJ1-1; perhaps TRBD1 as D (5 bases). The V and J ends lost 7 bases and 0 bases respectively, with 12 bases between them. This CDR3 has 14 residues. Looked up from germline, CDR1 is MNHNS and CDR2 is SASEGT.

The V and J genes are TRBV2 and TRBJ2-7; D is uncertain. V lost 8 bases and J lost 3, with 8 bases in between. The CDR3 loop spans 11 amino acids. The V gene's germline CDR1 is SNHLY and CDR2 FYNNEI. The CDR3 loop reads CASRNHYEQYF. The CDR3 nucleotides are TGTGCCAGCCGCAACCACTACGAGCAGTACTTC.

The chain combines TRBV6-6 with TRBJ1-5, with a weak D call TRBD1 (6 bases). The CDR3 is 14 amino acids. V was trimmed by 6 bases and J by 4 bases, leaving 13 bases between them. Germline V gives CDR1 MNHNY, CDR2 SVGAGI (reference sequence). The CDR3, as DNA: TGTGCCAGCAGCCCGGACAGATGGAATCAGCCCCAGCATTTT. Amino acid sequence: CASSPDRWNQPQHF.

The chain uses TRBV4-1 and TRBJ2-7; maybe TRBD1 (6 bases). V dropped 1 base and J dropped 3 bases, with 19 bases sitting between them. Germline CDR1 is MGHRA and CDR2 is YSYEKL. The CDR3 has 17 amino acids. The CDR3 sequence is CASSQASRTEKIYEQYF. DNA for the CDR3: TGCGCCAGCAGCCAAGCGTCCAGGACAGAGAAAATCTACGAGCAGTACTTC.

The gene calls are TRBV25-1 and TRBJ2-2; D may be TRBD1 (5 bases). The CDR3 length is 14 residues. Germline V gene lookup returns CDR1 MGHDK and CDR2 SYGVNS. The V and J ends lost 9 bases and 1 base respectively, with 12 bases between them. The CDR3 DNA sequence: TGTGCCAGTACCAGGGCGGTGAACACCGGGGAGCTGTTTTTT. Translated: CASTRAVNTGELFF. The full variable domain, completed using reference TRBV25-1 and TRBJ2-2, is EADIYQTPRYLVIGTGKKITLECSQTMGHDKMYWYQQDPGMELHLIHYSYGVNSTEKGDLSSESTVSRIRTEHFPLTLESARPSHTSQYLCASTRAVNTGELFFGEGSRLTVL.

This chain connects TRBV7-2 to TRBJ2-7, with 10 bases matching TRBD2. Germline CDR1 reads SGHTA; CDR2 reads FQGNSA. The CDR3 loop spans 16 amino acids. V lost 5 bases to trimming and J lost 3 bases; unmatched junction nucleotides: 10. CDR3: CASSRPLAGEFYEQYF. CDR3 coding DNA: TGTGCCAGCAGCCGGCCCCTAGCGGGAGAGTTCTACGAGCAGTACTTC.

Here the CDR3 reads CASSYSGTFNQPQHF. The CDR3 DNA reads TGTGCCAGCAGTTACTCCGGGACATTCAATCAGCCCCAGCATTTT. The chain couples TRBV6-6 to TRBJ1-5; the D gene is possibly TRBD1 (6 bases). CDR1 and CDR2 (germline): MNHNY, SVGAGI (reference sequence). CDR3 size: 15 residues. V lost 0 bases, J lost 3 bases, and 9 bases lay in between.

For this clone: Other DNA sequences in the same sample also yield this CDR3. The chain is built from TRBV9 and TRBJ2-2; D is uncertain. V shed 0 bases and J shed 6 bases, with 6 bases lying between them. Per germline, CDR1 SGDLS and CDR2 YYNGEE. This CDR3 has 13 amino acids. The CDR3 DNA reads as TGTGCCAGCAGCGTAGGCCCTTCCGGGGAGCTGTTTTTT. Translating gives CASSVGPSGELFF.

This chain joins TRBV15 and TRBJ2-1, with 7 bases aligning to TRBD2. CDR3 length: 18 residues. CDR1 is LNHNV, CDR2 YYDKDF, per germline (reference sequence). After removal of 2 bases from V and 6 bases from J, the junction contained 16 bases not matched to a gene. The CDR3 bases are TGTGCCACCAGCAGATACGGCTCTGGGGAGGGTAGGGGCAATGAGCAGTTCTTC. This codes for CATSRYGSGEGRGNEQFF. The variable domain in full, with the rest retrieved from reference TRBV15 and TRBJ2-1, is DAMVIQNPRYQVTQFGKPVTLSCSQTLNHNVMYWYQQKSSQAPKLLFHYYDKDFNNEADTPDNFQSRRPNTSFCFLDIRSPGLGDTAMYLCATSRYGSGEGRGNEQFFGPGTRLTVL.

V is TRBV14 and J is TRBJ2-1; TRBD2 matches 13 bases. V lost 2 bases, J lost 4 bases, and 8 bases stayed unmatched. The CDR3 is 18 residues long. Germline V gives CDR1 SGHDN, CDR2 FVKESK. The CDR3 loop reads CASSQSRTSGREYNEQFF. CDR3 bases: TGTGCCAGCAGCCAATCTAGGACTAGCGGGAGAGAGTACAATGAGCAGTTCTTC.

The rearrangement links TRBV9 to TRBJ2-5, with D perhaps matching TRBD2 (5 bases). This CDR3 has 15 amino acids. CDR1 and CDR2 from the germline V gene are SGDLS and YYNGEE. V lost 1 base to trimming and J lost 0 bases, with 10 bases between them. This chain's CDR3 is CASSVMSGYQETQYF. CDR3 DNA sequence: TGTGCCAGCAGCGTAATGAGCGGCTACCAAGAGACCCAGTACTTC.

V is TRBV30 and J is TRBJ1-2; tentatively, D is TRBD1 (6 bases). Trimming pared 1 base from V and 4 bases from J, leaving 10 bases between. The CDR3 consists of 13 residues. Germline values: CDR1 GTSNPN, CDR2 SVGIG (reference sequence). The CDR3 protein is CAWSGARGYGYTF. In DNA, the CDR3 is TGTGCCTGGAGTGGCGCCAGGGGCTATGGCTACACCTTC.

The rearrangement uses TRBV5-1 and TRBJ2-7; weak D call: TRBD2 (5 bases). V lost 4 bases, J lost 2 bases, and 10 bases lay in between. The CDR3 length is 13 residues. Germline V CDR1 and CDR2: SGHRS, YFSETQ. CDR3 loop: CASSPTGTYEQYF. In nucleotides, the CDR3 is TGCGCCAGCAGCCCTACGGGGACCTACGAGCAGTACTTC.

This rearrangement joins TRBV19 to TRBJ1-2, with TRBD1 as a possible D gene (6 bases). V lost 4 bases to trimming and J lost 2 bases, with 20 bases between them. The CDR3 is 17 amino acids. CDR1 and CDR2 (germline): LNHDA, SQIVND (reference sequence). The CDR3 reads CASSTVGARANNYGYTF. Written as DNA, the CDR3 is TGTGCCAGTAGTACCGTGGGGGCCCGCGCGAACAACTATGGCTACACCTTC.

This clone was detected only once. The chain combines TRBV19 with TRBJ2-1, with TRBD1 matching over 7 bases. V shed 4 bases, J shed 7 bases, and the junction held 10 bases outside the gene matches. The CDR3 is 15 residues long. CDR1 is LNHDA and CDR2 is SQIVND in the germline V gene (reference sequence). CDR3 in amino acids: CASSRRQGRENEQFF. CDR3 coding DNA: TGTGCCAGTAGTAGAAGACAGGGAAGGGAGAATGAGCAGTTCTTC.

This clone was observed a few times. The chain employs TRBV5-1 and TRBJ2-3, with 7 bases fitting TRBD1. The CDR3 contains 16 residues. Germline assignment: CDR1 SGHRS and CDR2 YFSETQ. V gave up 0 bases and J gave up 1 base; unmatched junction bases: 5. CDR3 nucleotide sequence: TGCGCCAGCAGCTTGGCTCAGGGGGTGGGCACAGATACGCAGTATTTT. Translated, it gives CASSLAQGVGTDTQYF. Using reference TRBV5-1 and TRBJ2-3 for the parts outside the CDR3, the full variable domain is KAGVTQTPRYLIKTRGQQVTLSCSPISGHRSVSWYQQTPGQGLQFLFEYFSETQRNKGNFPGRFSGRQFSNSRSEMNVSTLELGDSALYLCASSLAQGVGTDTQYFGPGTRLTVL.

The table lists this clone with a count of one. The V call is TRBV4-2, the J call TRBJ1-5; D gene unclear. Per germline, CDR1 LGHNA and CDR2 YNFKEQ. CDR3 length: 17 residues. Trimming stripped 0 bases from V and 0 bases from J, with 12 bases between. The DNA for the CDR3 is TGTGCCAGCAGCCAAGATTTCAGCATTTATAGCAATCAGCCCCAGCATTTT. The encoded protein is CASSQDFSIYSNQPQHF.

This clone came up once. This chain uses TRBV6-6 with TRBJ1-4; D gene ambiguous. The V gene lost 2 bases and the J gene lost 0 bases, with 4 bases spanning the gap. Germline V CDR1 and CDR2: MNHNY, SVGAGI (reference sequence). The CDR3 has 14 residues. CDR3 sequence reads: CASSYTATNEKLFF. The CDR3 DNA follows: TGTGCCAGCAGTTACACCGCAACTAATGAAAAACTGTTTTTT.

The CDR3 here is CASRTGTSGFEQYF. CDR3 in DNA: TGTGCCAGTCGAACCGGGACTAGCGGATTCGAGCAGTACTTC. V usage is TRBV6-6 and J usage is TRBJ2-7; TRBD2 aligns across 11 bases. CDR3 length: 14 residues. The V gene's germline CDR1 is MNHNY and CDR2 SVGAGI (reference sequence). V lost 9 bases, J lost 6 bases, and 10 bases stayed unmatched.

The chain employs TRBV14 and TRBJ2-2; 7 bases fit TRBD1. V was clipped by 2 bases and J by 8 bases; unmatched bases: 14. Germline values: CDR1 SGHDN, CDR2 FVKESK. The CDR3 covers 17 residues. CDR3: CASSQLGQALLWGELFF. The CDR3 bases are TGTGCCAGCAGCCAACTTGGACAGGCCTTGCTATGGGGGGAGCTGTTTTTT.

Comments on this clone: Different DNA sequences within this sample yield the same CDR3. The V and J genes are TRBV27 and TRBJ1-2; 9 bases fit TRBD1. CDR3 size: 14 residues. V dropped 5 bases and J dropped 2; count of bases not matched to a gene: 3. Germline V CDR1 and CDR2: MNHEY, SMNVEV (reference sequence). The CDR3 region has the DNA TGTGCCAGCAGTCCAGGGACAGGGAACTATGGCTACACCTTC. Residues: CASSPGTGNYGYTF.

In its sample, this clone was seen a few times. This rearrangement joins TRBV6-5 to TRBJ2-1; no reliable D call. The germline gives CDR1 MNHEY, CDR2 SVGAGI. The CDR3 runs 15 residues. Trimming took off 5 bases at V and 0 bases at J, with 11 bases between the two ends. The CDR3 nucleotides are TGTGCCAGCAGTCAGAGCGCGAACTCCTACAATGAGCAGTTCTTC. Its translation: CASSQSANSYNEQFF.

The chain combines TRBV6-6 with TRBJ2-1, with D perhaps TRBD2 (6 bases). The V end lost 5 bases, the J end lost 9 bases, and 17 bases lay between the germline ends. CDR1 and CDR2 from the germline V gene are MNHNY and SVGAGI (reference sequence). CDR3 length: 14 amino acids. The CDR3 region has the DNA TGTGCCAGCAGTCAGCCGGCGGGGCGAGGTGAGCAGTTCTTC. It codes for CASSQPAGRGEQFF.

J is TRBJ2-2 and V is TRBV11-2; D remains ambiguous. Germline-derived CDR1 and CDR2 are SGHAT and FQNNGV. V gave up 0 bases and J gave up 0 bases, with 2 bases separating them. This CDR3 region has 14 residues. The CDR3 is CASSLEANTGELFF. DNA of the CDR3: TGTGCCAGCAGCTTAGAAGCGAACACCGGGGAGCTGTTTTTT.